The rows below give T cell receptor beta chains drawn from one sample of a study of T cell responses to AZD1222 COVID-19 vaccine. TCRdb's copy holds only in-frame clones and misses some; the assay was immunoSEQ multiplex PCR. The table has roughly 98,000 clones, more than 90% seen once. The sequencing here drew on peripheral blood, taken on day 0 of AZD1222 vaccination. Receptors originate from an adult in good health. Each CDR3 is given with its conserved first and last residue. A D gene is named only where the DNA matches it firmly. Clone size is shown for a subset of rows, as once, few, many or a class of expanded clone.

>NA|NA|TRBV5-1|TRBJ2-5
TGCGCCAGCAGCTATAGGGGCTCGGGAGAGACCCAGTACTTC
CASSYRGSGETQYF
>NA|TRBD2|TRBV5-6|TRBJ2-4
TGTGCCAGCAGCTTGTCCGCACTAGCGGTAAACATTCAGTACTTC
CASSLSALAVNIQYF
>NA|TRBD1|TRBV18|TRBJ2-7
TGTGCCAGCTCACGACAGGGTTTATGGGGCGAGCAGTACTTC
CASSRQGLWGEQYF
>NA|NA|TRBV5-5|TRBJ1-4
TGTGCCAGCAGCTTGTTAAATAATGAAAAACTGTTTTTT
CASSLLNNEKLFF
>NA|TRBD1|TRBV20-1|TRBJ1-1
TGCAGTGCTAGTAACCCTGGACAGGCTAACACTGAAGCTTTCTTT
CSASNPGQANTEAFF
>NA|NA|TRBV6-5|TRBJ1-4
TGTGCCAGCAGTTACTCATGGGGGGCGGATGAAAAACTGTTTTTT
CASSYSWGADEKLFF
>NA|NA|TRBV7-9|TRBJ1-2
TGTGCCAGCAGCTTAGTAGAGGGTGGCTACACCTTC
CASSLVEGGYTF
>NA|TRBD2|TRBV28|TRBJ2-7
TGTGCCAGCGGGACTAGCGGGACAAACGGATACTTGTTC
CASGTSGTNGYLF
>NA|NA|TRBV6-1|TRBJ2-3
TGTGCCAGCACCTACACAGATACGCAGTATTTT
CASTYTDTQYF
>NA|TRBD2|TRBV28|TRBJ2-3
TGTGCCAGCAGTCCCGTCGGGGCGGGAGGGCTGGATACGCAGTATTTT
CASSPVGAGGLDTQYF
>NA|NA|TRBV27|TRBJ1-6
TGTGCCAGCAGTTTCCGGGTACAGGGTTCACCCCTCCACTTT
CASSFRVQGSPLHF
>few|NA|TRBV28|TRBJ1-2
TGTGCCAGCAGTCCAGGGTCCCGTGACTATGGCTACACCTTC
CASSPGSRDYGYTF
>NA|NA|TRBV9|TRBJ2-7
TGTGCCAGCAGCGTAACCCCAGGGCTGCGCGAGCAGTACTTC
CASSVTPGLREQYF
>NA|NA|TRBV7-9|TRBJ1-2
TGTGCCAGCAGCTTAGGGGGCAGATCAAACTATGGCTACACCTTC
CASSLGGRSNYGYTF
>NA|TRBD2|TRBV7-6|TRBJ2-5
TGTGCCAGCAGCTCATCGAATAGCGGGAGTGGGGAGACCCAGTACTTC
CASSSSNSGSGETQYF
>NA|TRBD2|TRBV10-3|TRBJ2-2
TGTGCCATCGCAGGACGGGGGGCCGGGGAGCTGTTTTTT
CAIAGRGAGELFF
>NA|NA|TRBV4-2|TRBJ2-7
TGTGCCAGCAGCCAAGAGTCGGAGGGCTGGGACTACGAGCAGTACTTC
CASSQESEGWDYEQYF
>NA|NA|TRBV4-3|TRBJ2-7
TGCGCCAGCAGCCGGGTGGGCGGGGCGAGCGAGCAGTACTTC
CASSRVGGASEQYF
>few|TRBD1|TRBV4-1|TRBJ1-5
TGCGCCAGCAGCCAAGTACAGGGGGGAAGCAATCAGCCCCAGCATTTT
CASSQVQGGSNQPQHF
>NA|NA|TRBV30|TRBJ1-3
TGTGCCTGGAGTGTACAGGGTTCTGGAAACACCATATATTTT
CAWSVQGSGNTIYF
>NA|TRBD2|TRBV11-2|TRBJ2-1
TGTGCCAGCAGCTTAGCTAGCGGCTCCTACAATGAGCAGTTCTTC
CASSLASGSYNEQFF
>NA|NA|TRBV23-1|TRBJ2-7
TGCGCCAGACACTTCGGGCCCCCTCGGGTAGGCGCGACAGGCGAGCAGTACTTC
CARHFGPPRVGATGEQYF
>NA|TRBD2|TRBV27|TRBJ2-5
TGTGCCAGCAGAGTAGCGGGGGGCATTCAAGAGACCCAGTACTTC
CASRVAGGIQETQYF
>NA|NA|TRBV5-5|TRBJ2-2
TGTGCCAGCAGCTCAGTTCCAGGGGTGGGTAGCGTCGTCACCGGGGAGCTGTTTTTT
CASSSVPGVGSVVTGELFF
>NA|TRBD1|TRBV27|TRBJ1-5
TGTGCCAGCAGCCAGACCGGGACAGGGGATTATAGCAATCAGCCCCAGCATTTT
CASSQTGTGDYSNQPQHF
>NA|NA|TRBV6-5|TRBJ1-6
TGTGCCGCCGAGGGCAGGGGTTCACCCCTCCACTTT
CAAEGRGSPLHF
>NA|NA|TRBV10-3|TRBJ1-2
TGTGCCATCAGTGATGACTATGGCTACACCTTC
CAISDDYGYTF
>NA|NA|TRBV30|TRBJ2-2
TGTGCCTGGAGTGGGGGAACCGGGGAGCTGTTTTTT
CAWSGGTGELFF
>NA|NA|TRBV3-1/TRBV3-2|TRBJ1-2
TGTGCCAGCAGCCAACCCTTGAGGCGGACGGTCTATGGCTACACCTTC
CASSQPLRRTVYGYTF
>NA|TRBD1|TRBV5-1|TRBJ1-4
TGCGCCAGCAGCCCGGGGACAGGGAACGAAAAACTGTTTTTT
CASSPGTGNEKLFF
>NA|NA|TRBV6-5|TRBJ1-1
TGTGCCAGCAATTCGGTCCCAGGCGTCACTGAAGCTTTCTTT
CASNSVPGVTEAFF
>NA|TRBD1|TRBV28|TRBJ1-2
TGTGCCAGCAGTTTAGCAGGGGGCCTTAACTATGGCTACACCTTC
CASSLAGGLNYGYTF
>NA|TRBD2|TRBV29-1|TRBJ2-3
TGCAGCGTTGCCCCCGGGACTAGCGGGACAGATACGCAGTATTTT
CSVAPGTSGTDTQYF
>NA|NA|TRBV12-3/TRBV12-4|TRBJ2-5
TGTGCCAGCAGTTTTACAGGTCGAGAGACCCAGTACTTC
CASSFTGRETQYF
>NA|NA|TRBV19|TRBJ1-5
TGTGCCAGTAGTATAAATAGGGACCAATATCAGCCCCAGCATTTT
CASSINRDQYQPQHF
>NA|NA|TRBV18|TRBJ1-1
TGTGCCAGCTCACTCCACGGGGGCATGAACACTGAAGCTTTCTTT
CASSLHGGMNTEAFF
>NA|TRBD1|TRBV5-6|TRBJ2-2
TGTGCCAGCAGCTTCGGTGGACAGGGGGTCCGGGAGCTGTTTTTT
CASSFGGQGVRELFF
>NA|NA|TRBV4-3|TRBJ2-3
TGCGCCAGCAGCCGTGCAGGGGCTGATACGCAGTATTTT
CASSRAGADTQYF
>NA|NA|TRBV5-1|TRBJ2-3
TGCGCCAGCAGCGAACGACTTTTTCCGACAGATACGCAGTATTTT
CASSERLFPTDTQYF